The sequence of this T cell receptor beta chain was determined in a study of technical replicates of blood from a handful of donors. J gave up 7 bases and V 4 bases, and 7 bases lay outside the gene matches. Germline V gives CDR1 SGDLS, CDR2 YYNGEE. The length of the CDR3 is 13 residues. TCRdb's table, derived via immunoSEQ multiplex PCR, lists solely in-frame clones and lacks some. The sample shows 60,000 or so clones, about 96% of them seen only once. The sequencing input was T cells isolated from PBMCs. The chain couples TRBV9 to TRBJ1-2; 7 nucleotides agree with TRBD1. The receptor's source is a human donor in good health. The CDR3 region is CASSPGTAFGYTF. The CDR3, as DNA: TGTGCCAGCAGCCCCGGGACAGCCTTTGGCTACACCTTC.